What follows describes a single TCR beta chain. This specimen belongs to a study of blood T cell repertoires in COVID-19. The germline CDR1 and CDR2 sequences are MNHEY and SVGAGI. The CDR3 consists of 15 residues. Trimming removed 3 bases at V and 1 base at J, with 9 bases between. As handled by the study authors: Counts of nucleated cells, estimated from reference gene primer amplification, were obtained. TCRdb's copy holds only in-frame clones and misses some; the assay was immunoSEQ multiplex PCR. V and J calls and clone size are as listed in that table; D and trimming were resolved from the DNA. The sample includes approximately 260,000 clones, around 83% of them seen just once.

The chain combines TRBV6-5 with TRBJ2-2; D is possibly TRBD2 (5 bases). Sequencing input: peripheral blood. This sequence originates from a man between 18 and 35 years old with active or convalescent COVID-19. The CDR3 region is CASSYKRRNTGELFF. Written as DNA, the CDR3 is TGTGCCAGCAGTTATAAGCGGAGGAACACCGGGGAGCTGTTTTTT.